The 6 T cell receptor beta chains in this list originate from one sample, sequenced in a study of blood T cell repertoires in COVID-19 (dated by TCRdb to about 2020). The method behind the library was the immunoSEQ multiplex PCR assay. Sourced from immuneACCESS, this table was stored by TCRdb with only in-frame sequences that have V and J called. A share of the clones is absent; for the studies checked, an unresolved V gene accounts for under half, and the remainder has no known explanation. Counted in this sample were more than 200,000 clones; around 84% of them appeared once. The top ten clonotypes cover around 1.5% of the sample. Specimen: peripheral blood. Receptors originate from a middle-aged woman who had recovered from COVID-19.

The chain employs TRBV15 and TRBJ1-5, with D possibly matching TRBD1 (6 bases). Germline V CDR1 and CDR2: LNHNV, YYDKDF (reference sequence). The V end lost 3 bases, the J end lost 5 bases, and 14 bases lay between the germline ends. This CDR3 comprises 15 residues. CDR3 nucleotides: TGTGCCACCAGCAGGACGGACAGCGGTGATCAGCCCCAGCATTTT. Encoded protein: CATSRTDSGDQPQHF.

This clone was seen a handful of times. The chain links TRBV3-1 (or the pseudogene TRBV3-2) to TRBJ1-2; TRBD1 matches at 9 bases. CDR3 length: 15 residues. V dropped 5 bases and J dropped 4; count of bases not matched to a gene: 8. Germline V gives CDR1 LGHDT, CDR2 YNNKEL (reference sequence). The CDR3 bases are TGTGCCAGCAGCGAAAACAGGGGGCAGGCCTATGGCTACACCTTC. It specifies CASSENRGQAYGYTF.

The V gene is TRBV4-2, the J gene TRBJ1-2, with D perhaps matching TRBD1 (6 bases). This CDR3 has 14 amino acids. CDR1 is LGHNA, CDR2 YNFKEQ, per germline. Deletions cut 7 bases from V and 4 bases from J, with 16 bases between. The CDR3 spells CASKGELSRYGYTF. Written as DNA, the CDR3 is TGTGCCAGCAAGGGGGAACTTTCGCGCTATGGCTACACCTTC.

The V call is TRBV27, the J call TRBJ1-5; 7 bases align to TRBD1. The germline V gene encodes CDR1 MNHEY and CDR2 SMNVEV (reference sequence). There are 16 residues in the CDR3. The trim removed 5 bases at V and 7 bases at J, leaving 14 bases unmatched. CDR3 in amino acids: CASSPTGNRGRQPQHF. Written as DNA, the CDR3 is TGTGCCAGCAGTCCGACCGGCAACAGGGGACGCCAGCCCCAGCATTTT.

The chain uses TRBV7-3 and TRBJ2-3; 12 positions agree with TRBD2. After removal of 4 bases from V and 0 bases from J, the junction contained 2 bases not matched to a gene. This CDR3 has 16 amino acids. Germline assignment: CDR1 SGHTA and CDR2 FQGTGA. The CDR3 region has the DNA TGTGCCAGCAGCTCCCTAGCGGGGGGGAGCACAGATACGCAGTATTTT. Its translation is CASSSLAGGSTDTQYF.

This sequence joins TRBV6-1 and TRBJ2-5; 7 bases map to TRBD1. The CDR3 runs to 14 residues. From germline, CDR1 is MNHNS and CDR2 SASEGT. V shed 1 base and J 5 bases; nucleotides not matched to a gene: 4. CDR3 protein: CASSEVTGRETQYF. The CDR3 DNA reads TGTGCCAGCAGTGAAGTGACAGGGCGGGAGACCCAGTACTTC.